The 10 T cell receptor beta chains given below trace back to one sample, sequenced in a study of T cell responses to AZD1222 COVID-19 vaccine. Generated by immunoSEQ multiplex PCR, the TCRdb table keeps only in-frame clones and is missing some. This table has roughly 150,000 clones, roughly 92% appearing once. Sequenced material: peripheral blood, taken on day 0 of AZD1222 vaccination. The receptors shown here come from an adult in good health.

The DNA for the CDR3 is TGTGCCAGTAAGGGACTAGCCCCCTCCGGGGAGCTGTTTTTT. Residues: CASKGLAPSGELFF. The V and J genes are TRBV19 and TRBJ2-2; 9 bases line up with TRBD2. The CDR3 totals 14 residues. Trimming took 7 bases from V and 6 from J; bases not matched to a gene: 6. From germline, CDR1 is LNHDA and CDR2 SQIVND (reference sequence).

This clone was seen a single time. The V call is TRBV11-2, the J call TRBJ2-3; D remains ambiguous. Germline V gene data show CDR1 as SGHAT and CDR2 as FQNNGV. Trimming left V 4 bases short and J 5 bases short, with 7 bases between. CDR3 length: 12 residues. The CDR3: CASSSVGDTQYF. CDR3 DNA: TGTGCCAGCAGCTCCGTGGGAGATACGCAGTATTTT.

The V call is TRBV2, the J call TRBJ1-6, with unresolved D. CDR1 and CDR2 from the germline V gene are SNHLY and FYNNEI. The CDR3 length is 15 residues. V was clipped by 2 bases and J by 0 bases, with 5 bases between them. The CDR3: CASSESGSYNSPLHF. In nucleotides, the CDR3 is TGTGCCAGCAGTGAAAGTGGCTCCTATAATTCACCCCTCCACTTT.

About this clone: Relative to the germline gene, one junction end is altered; a read error may explain this. The chain combines TRBV7-6 with TRBJ2-7; perhaps TRBD1 as D (6 bases). Germline loops: CDR1 SGHVS, CDR2 FNYEAQ. The CDR3 consists of 12 residues. The DNA of the CDR3 is TGTGCCAGCAGCTTAGAGGACAGACTACCAGCATTC. Amino acid sequence: CASSLEDRLPAF.

The chain has TRBV6-4 and TRBJ2-2; 7 bases fit TRBD2. Germline-derived CDR1 and CDR2 are MRHNA and SNTAGT. V lost 3 bases, J lost 3 bases, and 1 base stayed unmatched. The CDR3 is made up of 14 amino acids. As DNA, the CDR3 is TGTGCCAGCAGTGAAAGCGGGGACACCGGGGAGCTGTTTTTT. Protein sequence: CASSESGDTGELFF.

The V call is TRBV2, the J call TRBJ1-1, with 8 nucleotides matching TRBD1. The CDR3 extends over 17 amino acids. Germline V gives CDR1 SNHLY, CDR2 FYNNEI. J was trimmed by 4 bases and V by 8 bases; bases with no gene match: 18. The CDR3 spells CASDQPGGDNSGTEAFF. The DNA for the CDR3 is TGTGCCAGCGATCAGCCAGGGGGCGATAACTCGGGCACTGAAGCTTTCTTT.

CDR3 amino acids: CASTPTGPDSPLHF. For the CDR3, the DNA is TGTGCCAGCACCCCCACAGGGCCCGATTCACCCCTCCACTTT. The chain couples TRBV6-5 to TRBJ1-6; D perhaps matches TRBD1 (6 bases). CDR1 is MNHEY, CDR2 SVGAGI, per germline. The CDR3 is made up of 14 amino acids. Trimming took 7 bases from V and 8 from J, leaving 15 bases between them.

This clone was recorded once. The chain recombines TRBV14 with TRBJ1-1; 11 positions agree with TRBD1. The V and J ends lost 4 bases and 0 bases, in that order; junction bases with no gene match: 4. The CDR3 is 16 residues long. Germline CDR1 is SGHDN and CDR2 is FVKESK. The CDR3 coding sequence is TGTGCCAGCAGCCGCCGGACAGGGGGCATGAACACTGAAGCTTTCTTT. It specifies CASSRRTGGMNTEAFF.

The chain couples TRBV28 to TRBJ1-1, with a possible D match to TRBD1 (5 bases). The CDR3 length is 13 residues. V was trimmed by 5 bases and J by 6 bases, leaving 13 bases between them. Germline assignment: CDR1 MDHEN and CDR2 SYDVKM. The CDR3 sequence is CASSPRVVPEAFF. In DNA form, the CDR3 reads TGTGCCAGCAGTCCCAGGGTTGTCCCTGAAGCTTTCTTT.

The chain joins TRBV7-2 to TRBJ2-6; 9 nucleotides agree with TRBD1. The germline CDR1 and CDR2 sequences are SGHTA and FQGNSA. The V and J ends lost 6 bases and 2 bases, in that order; junction bases with no gene match: 8. This CDR3 is 17 amino acids long. CDR3: CASSSRDRVTGANVLTF. The CDR3 DNA follows: TGTGCCAGCAGTTCCCGGGACAGGGTTACTGGGGCCAACGTCCTGACTTTC.